This is a list of T cell receptor beta chains from one sample in a study of blood T cell repertoires in COVID-19. Sequencing was performed with immunoSEQ multiplex PCR; in TCRdb, only in-frame clones are kept and a portion is missing. The sample carries about 410,000 clones, about nine tenths recorded once. Source material: peripheral blood. These TCRs come from a woman younger than 45 with active or convalescent COVID-19. The CDR3 runs from the conserved cysteine through the conserved F or W. A D gene is named only where the DNA matches it firmly. A row's size may be missing; if present it is once, few, many or a size class.

TRBD1 . TRBJ1-2 TRBV6-1 CASSDRTGGSTLANYGYTF TGTGCCAGCAGTGACCGGACAGGGGGCTCGACCCTAGCTAACTATGGCTACACCTTC
TRBD1 . TRBJ1-5 TRBV6-5 CASGRDRNSNQPQHF TGTGCCAGCGGGCGGGACAGAAATAGCAATCAGCCCCAGCATTTT
TRBD1 . TRBJ1-5 TRBV5-6 CASSLSLGGGRQPQHF TGTGCCAGCAGCCTCTCCCTAGGGGGCGGAAGACAGCCCCAGCATTTT
. . TRBJ2-2 TRBV2 CASSEVTPNTGELFF TGTGCCAGCAGTGAAGTGACACCAAACACCGGGGAGCTGTTTTTT
. . TRBJ1-1 TRBV2 CASSVKGDTEAFF TGTGCCAGCAGTGTGAAAGGGGATACTGAAGCTTTCTTT
TRBD1 once TRBJ2-1 TRBV3-1/TRBV3-2 CASSHVTGLEAEQFF TGTGCCAGCAGCCACGTGACAGGGCTGGAGGCTGAGCAGTTCTTC
TRBD2 . TRBJ2-2 TRBV6-6 CASTRGGANTGELFF TGTGCCAGCACCCGCGGGGGAGCGAACACCGGGGAGCTGTTTTTT
. . TRBJ1-5 TRBV2 CASSEAQVRNQPQHF TGTGCCAGCAGTGAAGCTCAGGTACGCAATCAGCCCCAGCATTTT
. . TRBJ1-6 TRBV19 CASSWTRLNNSPLHF TGTGCCAGTAGTTGGACACGATTAAATAATTCACCCCTCCACTTT
. few TRBJ2-1 TRBV2 CASTRLAAYNEQFF TGTGCCAGCACTAGGTTAGCGGCTTACAATGAGCAGTTCTTC
TRBD1 . TRBJ1-1 TRBV6-1 CASSEVVRGPMNTEAFF TGTGCCAGCAGTGAAGTCGTCAGGGGGCCAATGAACACTGAAGCTTTCTTT
. . TRBJ1-6 TRBV5-5 CASSFDPGGWNSPLHF TGTGCCAGCAGCTTCGACCCGGGGGGGTGGAATTCACCCCTCCACTTT
TRBD2 . TRBJ2-3 TRBV19 CASTSGMSTDTQYF TGTGCCAGTACTAGCGGGATGAGCACAGATACGCAGTATTTT
TRBD1 once TRBJ1-5 TRBV19 CASSKTGGNQPQHF TGTGCCAGTAGTAAAACAGGGGGCAATCAGCCCCAGCATTTT
TRBD1 . TRBJ2-1 TRBV10-3 CAIRPGGYNEQFF TGTGCCATACGACCAGGGGGTTACAATGAGCAGTTCTTC
. . TRBJ1-4 TRBV29-1 CSVAAGYLANEKLFF TGCAGCGTTGCTGCAGGTTATTTGGCTAATGAAAAACTGTTTTTT
. few TRBJ1-1 TRBV5-4 CALGHLAFF TGTGCCTTGGGACATTTGGCTTTCTTT
. . TRBJ2-3 TRBV5-1 CASSPTVSGTDTQYF TGCGCCAGCAGCCCAACCGTGTCGGGCACAGATACGCAGTATTTT
. . TRBJ2-2 TRBV12-3/TRBV12-4 CASSLRGTGELFF TGTGCCAGCAGTTTGAGGGGGACCGGGGAGCTGTTTTTT
. . TRBJ2-6 TRBV11-2 CASSLVHRVGSGANVLTF TGTGCCAGCAGCTTAGTCCACAGGGTGGGCTCTGGGGCCAACGTCCTGACTTTC
TRBD1 few TRBJ2-2 TRBV6-6 CASSPLTGVRGAGELFF TGTGCCAGCAGTCCGCTGACAGGGGTAAGAGGAGCCGGGGAGCTGTTTTTT
. . TRBJ1-1 TRBV7-2 CASSLPVNTEAFF TGTGCCAGCAGCTTACCAGTAAACACTGAAGCTTTCTTT
TRBD1 . TRBJ2-1 TRBV6-5 CASKRIRGLGNEQFF TGTGCCAGCAAACGGATCAGGGGGCTGGGCAATGAGCAGTTCTTC
TRBD2 . TRBJ2-1 TRBV10-2 CASSDRPLAGGNNEQFF TGCGCCAGCAGTGACCGACCTCTAGCGGGGGGGAACAATGAGCAGTTCTTC
TRBD2 . TRBJ2-5 TRBV7-6 CASQEGLPPQETQYF TGTGCCAGCCAGGAGGGACTACCACCCCAAGAGACCCAGTACTTC
. once TRBJ1-1 TRBV7-9 CASSLGLEAFF TGTGCCAGCAGCTTGGGACTAGAGGCTTTCTTT
TRBD1 . TRBJ1-2 TRBV5-8 CASSFRTGKNGYTF TGTGCCAGCAGCTTTCGGACAGGGAAAAATGGCTACACCTTC
TRBD1 . TRBJ1-3 TRBV19 CASSQQGASGNTIYF TGTGCCAGTAGTCAACAGGGGGCTTCTGGAAACACCATATATTTT
. . TRBJ1-5 TRBV19 CASTLSRGLKGNQPQHF TGTGCCAGTACCCTAAGTCGGGGGTTGAAGGGAAATCAGCCCCAGCATTTT
TRBD1 . TRBJ1-1 TRBV19 CASSRQGQGTEAFF TGTGCCAGTAGTAGACAGGGGCAAGGCACTGAAGCTTTCTTT
. . TRBJ1-6 TRBV6-5 CTLGSSYNSPLHF TGTACTTTGGGGAGCTCCTATAATTCACCCCTCCACTTT
. . TRBJ1-2 TRBV27 CASSSHQGNYGYTF TGTGCCAGCAGTTCCCACCAGGGAAACTATGGCTACACCTTC
. . TRBJ2-1 TRBV3-1/TRBV3-2 CASSQVGPSNEQFF TGTGCCAGCAGCCAAGTGGGCCCCTCCAATGAGCAGTTCTTC
TRBD2 . TRBJ2-2 TRBV24-1 CATSDRTSGNTGELFF TGTGCCACCAGTGATCGGACTAGCGGGAACACCGGGGAGCTGTTTTTT
. . TRBJ2-1 TRBV6-1 CASSEVANEQFF TGTGCCAGCAGTGAAGTAGCGAATGAGCAGTTCTTC
. once TRBJ1-1 TRBV7-2 CASSFVGQNTEAFF TGTGCCAGCAGCTTCGTGGGACAGAACACTGAAGCTTTCTTT
TRBD1 . TRBJ2-7 TRBV5-1 CASSLGDRVHEQYF TGCGCCAGCAGCTTGGGTGACAGGGTGCACGAGCAGTACTTC
TRBD2 . TRBJ2-7 TRBV18 CASSSSGGVSVDEQYF TGTGCCAGCTCCTCCTCGGGGGGAGTTTCGGTCGACGAGCAGTACTTC
TRBD2 . TRBJ2-1 TRBV19 CASKSGRGSYNEQFF TGTGCCAGTAAGAGCGGGAGGGGCTCCTACAATGAGCAGTTCTTC
. . TRBJ1-2 TRBV5-5 CASSLEGWAENYGYTF TGTGCCAGCAGCTTGGAGGGGTGGGCAGAAAACTATGGCTACACCTTC
. . TRBJ1-1 TRBV29-1 CSVESPKAFF TGCAGCGTTGAATCCCCTAAAGCTTTCTTT
. . TRBJ2-2 TRBV5-4 CASSLDRGLNTGELFF TGTGCCAGCAGCTTGGATAGGGGTTTGAACACCGGGGAGCTGTTTTTT
. . TRBJ1-1 TRBV6-5 CASSRTGNTEAFF TGTGCCAGCAGTCGAACAGGGAACACTGAAGCTTTCTTT
TRBD1 . TRBJ1-1 TRBV5-1 CASSTPGQGLNTEAFF TGCGCCAGCAGTACCCCGGGACAGGGGCTGAACACTGAAGCTTTCTTT
. . TRBJ2-7 TRBV7-6 CASSPGTSPREQYF TGTGCCAGCAGCCCGGGGACATCTCCTAGGGAGCAGTACTTC
. . TRBJ2-1 TRBV7-9 CASSLGGRVQHEQFF TGTGCCAGCAGCTTAGGGGGCAGGGTGCAGCATGAGCAGTTCTTC
. few TRBJ1-1 TRBV7-2 CASSLGGRANTEAFF TGTGCCAGCAGCTTAGGGGGGAGGGCGAACACTGAAGCTTTCTTT
. . TRBJ1-1 TRBV27 CASSTAQGTNTEAFF TGTGCCAGCAGTACGGCACAGGGAACGAACACTGAAGCTTTCTTT
. . TRBJ1-2 TRBV5-6 CASSPDTINYGYTF TGTGCCAGCAGCCCGGACACCATCAACTATGGCTACACCTTC